This TCR beta chain was identified during a study of blood T cells in healthy people across ages (dated by TCRdb to between 2014 and 2017). Broadly, across the study: In model experiments, template switching captured about one uniquely barcoded TCR beta cDNA molecule for every two T cells. For two donors (one aged 18 to 30 and one aged 80 or older), the study analyzed two additional independent replicas of 1 million unique cDNA reads from the same blood draw. The study measured age-related changes in TCR beta repertoire diversity using deep sequencing normalized with unique cDNA molecular identifiers. The donors were split into four age groups: young (average around 15 years), middle-aged (over 35), aged (more than 60) and long-lived (under 85). To avoid experimental bias, donors of different ages were randomly spread across the sequencing lanes. Results and caveats for the whole study, not just this receptor: Estimates of total diversity based on one million sequenced T cells were considered lower bounds and underestimates. Compared with the aged group, the long-lived group had more naive CD4+ T cells, fewer expanded clones and increased TCR diversity, a pattern suggesting age selection. The CMV infection status of donors was not known, potentially confounding age-related changes in expanded clonotypes. There was a strong correlation between observed TCR beta diversity and the percentage of naive T cells measured by flow cytometry. Since profiling was done on bulk unsorted PBMCs, naive and antigen-experienced compartments could not be conclusively compared. As age increased, observed TCR beta diversity per million T cells dropped in a roughly linear way, and a significant reduction was already evident by age 40.

To prepare the library, 5' RACE was applied. Sequencing instrument: Illumina HiSeq 2500. The second PCR ran for roughly 7 to 12 cycles and used a J-beta primer mix along with a sample-barcoded 5' primer. A template-switch 5' adaptor carrying 12 random nucleotides introduced a unique molecular identifier onto each TCR beta cDNA molecule. At least 2.5 million CDR3-containing paired-end reads were obtained from each sample. First-strand cDNA was synthesized from all RNA with the Mint cDNA synthesis kit, primed by a TRBC-specific oligonucleotide. After uracil-DNA glycosylase treatment, a first 18-cycle PCR used universal primers M1SS and BC2_uni_R on all cDNA. Per the original workflow: For normalization, 1 million high-quality reads were randomly selected from each sample, with every read carrying a distinct molecular identifier. Instead of being binned into consensus sequences, reads with shared molecular identifiers were discarded. CDR3 identification, clonotype clustering and error correction used MiTCR with a Q25 quality threshold and the strictest error-elimination algorithm. A nonparametric unseen species model with Euler transformation was used to estimate lower-bound total TCR beta diversity. TCRdb handled the public reads itself, with Q25 trimming in fastp and clone calling in MiXCR, and kept productive beta chains. Entries that share a CDR3 protein sequence are merged under the most common genes and DNA. The V and J calls and clone size come from TCRdb's table, not from the authors' own analysis. Within this sample are 600,000 or so distinct CDR3 sequences, with roughly 20% of them counted one time only. The ten largest clones capture 3.5% to 4% of the sample.

The germline V gene provides CDR1 SGHRS and CDR2 YFSETQ. Trimming at the junction amounts to 0 bases on V and 2 bases on J, and the germline ends lie 11 bases apart. The CDR3 contains 15 residues, cysteine and phenylalanine counted. The sequence is cut down to CDR3 DNA, 45 bases in frame from base 1. With respect to this clonotype: What antigen it recognizes has not been identified. No much larger clonotype is one base removed from it; base qualities were not supplied.

The donors were about 40 Caucasian individuals from Russia, aged roughly 6 to 100 years, who were systemically healthy. Ten milliliters of peripheral blood were drawn from each donor into EDTA-treated Vacutainer tubes. Ficoll-Paque density-gradient centrifugation was used to isolate PBMCs, with at least 6.5 million per sample. Total RNA was extracted from PBMCs with Trizol reagent, with at least 5 micrograms obtained per sample. The percentages of naive CD45RAhigh/CD27high T cells were determined by flow cytometry on a PBMC aliquot from every donor. The V and J genes are TRBV5-1 and TRBJ2-5, with no D gene named confidently. The receptor was isolated from a man aged 65 to 79 in good health. Sequencing used blood. The nucleotide sequence is TGCGCCAGCAGCTTGGGACGCCGTACTCAAGAGACCCAGTACTTC. It translates as CASSLGRRTQETQYF.